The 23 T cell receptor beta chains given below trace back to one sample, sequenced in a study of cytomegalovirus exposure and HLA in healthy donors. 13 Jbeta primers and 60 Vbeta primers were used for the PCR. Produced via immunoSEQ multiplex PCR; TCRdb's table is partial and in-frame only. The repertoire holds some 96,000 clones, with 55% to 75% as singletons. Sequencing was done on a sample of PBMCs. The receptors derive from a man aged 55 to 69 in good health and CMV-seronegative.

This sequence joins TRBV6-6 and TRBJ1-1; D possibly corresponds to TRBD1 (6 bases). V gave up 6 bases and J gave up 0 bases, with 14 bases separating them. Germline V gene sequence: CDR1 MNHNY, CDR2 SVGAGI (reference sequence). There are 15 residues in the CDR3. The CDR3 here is CASSPSRGLNTEAFF. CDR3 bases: TGTGCCAGCAGCCCCTCCAGGGGCCTGAACACTGAAGCTTTCTTT.

The CDR3 nucleotides read TGTGCCAGTAGTTTCTCCGGGACAGGGCCCCCCGGGATTACCCAGTACTTC. This encodes CASSFSGTGPPGITQYF. This chain links TRBV19 with TRBJ2-5; 9 bases are shared with TRBD1. The germline V gene encodes CDR1 LNHDA and CDR2 SQIVND (reference sequence). The CDR3 extends over 17 amino acids. The J segment lost 8 bases and the V segment lost 5 bases, leaving 18 bases of the junction unmatched.

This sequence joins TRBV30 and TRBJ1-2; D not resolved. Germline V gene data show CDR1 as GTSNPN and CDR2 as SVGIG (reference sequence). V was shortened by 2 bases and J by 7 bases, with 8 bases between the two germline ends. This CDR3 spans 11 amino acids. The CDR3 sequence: CAWSISGGYTF. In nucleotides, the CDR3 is TGTGCCTGGAGTATTAGTGGTGGCTACACCTTC. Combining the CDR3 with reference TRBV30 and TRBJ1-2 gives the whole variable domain SQTIHQWPATLVQPVGSPLSLECTVEGTSNPNLYWYRQAAGRGLQLLFYSVGIGQISSEVPQNLSASRPQDRQFILSSKKLLLSDSGFYLCAWSISGGYTFGSGTRLTVV.

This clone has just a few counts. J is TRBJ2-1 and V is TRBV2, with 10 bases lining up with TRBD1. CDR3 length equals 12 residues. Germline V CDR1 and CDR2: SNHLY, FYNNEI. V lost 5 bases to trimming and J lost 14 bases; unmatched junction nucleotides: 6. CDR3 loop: CASSSDRGQEFF. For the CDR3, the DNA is TGTGCCAGCAGTTCCGACAGGGGGCAAGAGTTCTTC.

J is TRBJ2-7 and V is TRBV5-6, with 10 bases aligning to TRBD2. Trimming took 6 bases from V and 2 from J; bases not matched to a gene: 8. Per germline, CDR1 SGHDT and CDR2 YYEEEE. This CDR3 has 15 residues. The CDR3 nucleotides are TGTGCCAGCAACCCCCGGACTAGCGGACCCTACGAGCAGTACTTC. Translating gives CASNPRTSGPYEQYF.

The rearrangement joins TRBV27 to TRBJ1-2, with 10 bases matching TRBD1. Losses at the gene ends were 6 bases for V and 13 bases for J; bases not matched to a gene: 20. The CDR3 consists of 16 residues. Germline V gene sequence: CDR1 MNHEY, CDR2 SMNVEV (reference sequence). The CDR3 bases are TGTGCCAGCAGCCGCATAACCGGGACAGGGGATCTTTGCCTCACCTTC. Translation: CASSRITGTGDLCLTF.

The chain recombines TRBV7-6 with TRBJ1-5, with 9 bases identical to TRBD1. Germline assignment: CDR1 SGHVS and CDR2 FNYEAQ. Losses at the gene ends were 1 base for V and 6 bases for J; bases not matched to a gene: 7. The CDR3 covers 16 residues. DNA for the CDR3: TGTGCCAGCAGCTTAGGTGGGACAGGGAGAATTCAGCCCCAGCATTTT. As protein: CASSLGGTGRIQPQHF.

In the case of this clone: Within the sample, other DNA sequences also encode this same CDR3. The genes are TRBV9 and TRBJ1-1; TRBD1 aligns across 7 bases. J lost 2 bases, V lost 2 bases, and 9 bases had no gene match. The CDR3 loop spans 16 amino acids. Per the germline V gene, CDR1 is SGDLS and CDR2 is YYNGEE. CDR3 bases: TGTGCCAGCAGCGTGGGACCCGGGACAGTAAACACTGAAGCTTTCTTT. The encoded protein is CASSVGPGTVNTEAFF.

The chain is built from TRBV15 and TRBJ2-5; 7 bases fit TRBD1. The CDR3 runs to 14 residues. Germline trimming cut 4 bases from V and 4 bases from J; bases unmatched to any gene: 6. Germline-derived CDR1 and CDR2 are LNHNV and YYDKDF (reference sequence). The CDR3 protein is CATSTRQGLETQYF. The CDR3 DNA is TGTGCCACCAGCACCAGACAGGGCTTAGAGACCCAGTACTTC.

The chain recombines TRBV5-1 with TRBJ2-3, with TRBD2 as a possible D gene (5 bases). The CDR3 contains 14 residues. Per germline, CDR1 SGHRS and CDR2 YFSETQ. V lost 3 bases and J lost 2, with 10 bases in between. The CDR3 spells CASSSIANTDTQYF. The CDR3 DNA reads TGCGCCAGCAGCTCGATAGCGAACACAGATACGCAGTATTTT.

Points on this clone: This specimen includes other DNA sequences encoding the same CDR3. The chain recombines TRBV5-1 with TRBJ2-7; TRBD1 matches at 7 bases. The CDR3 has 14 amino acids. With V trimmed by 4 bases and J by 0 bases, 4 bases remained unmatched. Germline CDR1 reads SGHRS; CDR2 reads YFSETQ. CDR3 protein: CASSAQGSSYEQYF. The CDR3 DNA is TGCGCCAGCAGCGCACAGGGGAGCTCCTACGAGCAGTACTTC.

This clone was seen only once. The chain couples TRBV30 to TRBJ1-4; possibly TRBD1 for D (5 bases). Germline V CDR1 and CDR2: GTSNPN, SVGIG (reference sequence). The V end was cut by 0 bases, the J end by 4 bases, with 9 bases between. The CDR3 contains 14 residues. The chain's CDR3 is CAWSVGRGNEKLFF. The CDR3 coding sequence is TGTGCCTGGAGTGTAGGGAGGGGTAATGAAAAACTGTTTTTT.

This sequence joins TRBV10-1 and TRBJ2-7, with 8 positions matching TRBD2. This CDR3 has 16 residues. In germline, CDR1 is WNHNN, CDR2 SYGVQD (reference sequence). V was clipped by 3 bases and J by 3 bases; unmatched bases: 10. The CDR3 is CASSDSKAGANYEQYF. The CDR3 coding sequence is TGCGCCAGCAGTGATTCAAAAGCGGGGGCAAACTACGAGCAGTACTTC.

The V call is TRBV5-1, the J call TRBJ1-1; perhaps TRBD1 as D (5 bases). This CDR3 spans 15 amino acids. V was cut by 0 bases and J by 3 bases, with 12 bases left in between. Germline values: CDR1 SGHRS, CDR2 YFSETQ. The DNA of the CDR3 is TGCGCCAGCAGCTTGGATCGGCAGGGCGACACTGAAGCTTTCTTT. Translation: CASSLDRQGDTEAFF.

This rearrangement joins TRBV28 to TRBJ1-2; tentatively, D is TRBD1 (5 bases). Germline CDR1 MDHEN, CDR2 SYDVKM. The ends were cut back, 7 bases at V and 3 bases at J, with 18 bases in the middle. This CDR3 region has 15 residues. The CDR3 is CASNRWGGRDYGYTF. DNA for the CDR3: TGTGCCAGCAATCGTTGGGGGGGTAGGGACTATGGCTACACCTTC.

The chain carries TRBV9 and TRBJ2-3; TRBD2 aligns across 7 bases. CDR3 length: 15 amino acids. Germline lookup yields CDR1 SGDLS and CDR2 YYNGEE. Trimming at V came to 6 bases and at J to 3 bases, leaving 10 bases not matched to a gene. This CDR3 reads CASTRLAGVTDTQYF. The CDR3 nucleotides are TGTGCCAGCACCAGATTGGCGGGAGTAACAGATACGCAGTATTTT.

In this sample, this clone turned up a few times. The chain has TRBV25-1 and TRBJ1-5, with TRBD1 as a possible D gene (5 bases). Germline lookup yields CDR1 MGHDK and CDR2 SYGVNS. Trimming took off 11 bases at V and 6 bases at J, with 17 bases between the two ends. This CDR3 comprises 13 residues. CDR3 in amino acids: CAGRRVLGQPQHF. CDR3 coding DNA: TGTGCCGGGCGCAGGGTGTTGGGTCAGCCCCAGCATTTT.

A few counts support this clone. The CDR3 DNA is TGTGCCTGGAGTGTACTTGGGACTTTCTCTGGAAACACCATATATTTT. Amino acids: CAWSVLGTFSGNTIYF. The J gene is TRBJ1-3, the V gene TRBV30; possible D gene TRBD1, 5 bases. The V and J ends lost 0 bases and 0 bases respectively, with 12 bases between them. CDR1 and CDR2 (germline): GTSNPN, SVGIG (reference sequence). The CDR3 sequence is 16 residues long.

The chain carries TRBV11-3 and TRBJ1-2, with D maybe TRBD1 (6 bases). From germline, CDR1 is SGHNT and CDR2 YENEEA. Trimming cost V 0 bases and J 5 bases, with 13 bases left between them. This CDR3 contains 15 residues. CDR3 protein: CASSLDLGAPYGYTF. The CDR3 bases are TGTGCCAGCAGCTTAGACCTGGGGGCACCTTATGGCTACACCTTC. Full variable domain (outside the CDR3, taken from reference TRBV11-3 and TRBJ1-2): EAGVVQSPRYKIIEKKQPVAFWCNPISGHNTLYWYLQNLGQGPELLIRYENEEAVDDSQLPKDRFSAERLKGVDSTLKIQPAELGDSAVYLCASSLDLGAPYGYTFGSGTRLTVV.

The CDR3 DNA reads as TGCGCCAGCAGCCCAACCGCTAGCGGGGGTTTTGCGCAGTACTTC. This encodes CASSPTASGGFAQYF. The chain employs TRBV5-1 and TRBJ2-7; 10 bases fit TRBD2. This CDR3 has 15 amino acids. Germline-derived CDR1 and CDR2 are SGHRS and YFSETQ. V was pared by 4 bases and J by 9 bases, with 13 bases of the junction left unmatched.

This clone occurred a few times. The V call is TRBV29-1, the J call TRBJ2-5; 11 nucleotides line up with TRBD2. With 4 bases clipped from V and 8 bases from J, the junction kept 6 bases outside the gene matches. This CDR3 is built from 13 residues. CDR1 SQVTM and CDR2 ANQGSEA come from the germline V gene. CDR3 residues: CSVVTSGGETQYF. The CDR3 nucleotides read TGCAGCGTTGTAACTAGCGGGGGAGAAACCCAGTACTTC.

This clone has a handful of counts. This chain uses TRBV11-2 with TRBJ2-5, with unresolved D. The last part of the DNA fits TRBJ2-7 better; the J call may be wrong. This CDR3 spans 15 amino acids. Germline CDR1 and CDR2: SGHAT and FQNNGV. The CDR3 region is CASSGIRVRPYEQYF. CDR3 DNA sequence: TGTGCCAGCAGTGGTATCCGGGTTCGTCCCTACGAGCAGTACTTC.

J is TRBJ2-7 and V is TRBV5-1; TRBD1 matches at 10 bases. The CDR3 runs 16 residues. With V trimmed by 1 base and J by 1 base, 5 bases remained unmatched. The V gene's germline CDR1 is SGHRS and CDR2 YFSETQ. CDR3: CASSLSGTGVSYEQYF. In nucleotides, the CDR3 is TGCGCCAGCAGCTTGTCCGGGACAGGGGTATCCTACGAGCAGTACTTC.